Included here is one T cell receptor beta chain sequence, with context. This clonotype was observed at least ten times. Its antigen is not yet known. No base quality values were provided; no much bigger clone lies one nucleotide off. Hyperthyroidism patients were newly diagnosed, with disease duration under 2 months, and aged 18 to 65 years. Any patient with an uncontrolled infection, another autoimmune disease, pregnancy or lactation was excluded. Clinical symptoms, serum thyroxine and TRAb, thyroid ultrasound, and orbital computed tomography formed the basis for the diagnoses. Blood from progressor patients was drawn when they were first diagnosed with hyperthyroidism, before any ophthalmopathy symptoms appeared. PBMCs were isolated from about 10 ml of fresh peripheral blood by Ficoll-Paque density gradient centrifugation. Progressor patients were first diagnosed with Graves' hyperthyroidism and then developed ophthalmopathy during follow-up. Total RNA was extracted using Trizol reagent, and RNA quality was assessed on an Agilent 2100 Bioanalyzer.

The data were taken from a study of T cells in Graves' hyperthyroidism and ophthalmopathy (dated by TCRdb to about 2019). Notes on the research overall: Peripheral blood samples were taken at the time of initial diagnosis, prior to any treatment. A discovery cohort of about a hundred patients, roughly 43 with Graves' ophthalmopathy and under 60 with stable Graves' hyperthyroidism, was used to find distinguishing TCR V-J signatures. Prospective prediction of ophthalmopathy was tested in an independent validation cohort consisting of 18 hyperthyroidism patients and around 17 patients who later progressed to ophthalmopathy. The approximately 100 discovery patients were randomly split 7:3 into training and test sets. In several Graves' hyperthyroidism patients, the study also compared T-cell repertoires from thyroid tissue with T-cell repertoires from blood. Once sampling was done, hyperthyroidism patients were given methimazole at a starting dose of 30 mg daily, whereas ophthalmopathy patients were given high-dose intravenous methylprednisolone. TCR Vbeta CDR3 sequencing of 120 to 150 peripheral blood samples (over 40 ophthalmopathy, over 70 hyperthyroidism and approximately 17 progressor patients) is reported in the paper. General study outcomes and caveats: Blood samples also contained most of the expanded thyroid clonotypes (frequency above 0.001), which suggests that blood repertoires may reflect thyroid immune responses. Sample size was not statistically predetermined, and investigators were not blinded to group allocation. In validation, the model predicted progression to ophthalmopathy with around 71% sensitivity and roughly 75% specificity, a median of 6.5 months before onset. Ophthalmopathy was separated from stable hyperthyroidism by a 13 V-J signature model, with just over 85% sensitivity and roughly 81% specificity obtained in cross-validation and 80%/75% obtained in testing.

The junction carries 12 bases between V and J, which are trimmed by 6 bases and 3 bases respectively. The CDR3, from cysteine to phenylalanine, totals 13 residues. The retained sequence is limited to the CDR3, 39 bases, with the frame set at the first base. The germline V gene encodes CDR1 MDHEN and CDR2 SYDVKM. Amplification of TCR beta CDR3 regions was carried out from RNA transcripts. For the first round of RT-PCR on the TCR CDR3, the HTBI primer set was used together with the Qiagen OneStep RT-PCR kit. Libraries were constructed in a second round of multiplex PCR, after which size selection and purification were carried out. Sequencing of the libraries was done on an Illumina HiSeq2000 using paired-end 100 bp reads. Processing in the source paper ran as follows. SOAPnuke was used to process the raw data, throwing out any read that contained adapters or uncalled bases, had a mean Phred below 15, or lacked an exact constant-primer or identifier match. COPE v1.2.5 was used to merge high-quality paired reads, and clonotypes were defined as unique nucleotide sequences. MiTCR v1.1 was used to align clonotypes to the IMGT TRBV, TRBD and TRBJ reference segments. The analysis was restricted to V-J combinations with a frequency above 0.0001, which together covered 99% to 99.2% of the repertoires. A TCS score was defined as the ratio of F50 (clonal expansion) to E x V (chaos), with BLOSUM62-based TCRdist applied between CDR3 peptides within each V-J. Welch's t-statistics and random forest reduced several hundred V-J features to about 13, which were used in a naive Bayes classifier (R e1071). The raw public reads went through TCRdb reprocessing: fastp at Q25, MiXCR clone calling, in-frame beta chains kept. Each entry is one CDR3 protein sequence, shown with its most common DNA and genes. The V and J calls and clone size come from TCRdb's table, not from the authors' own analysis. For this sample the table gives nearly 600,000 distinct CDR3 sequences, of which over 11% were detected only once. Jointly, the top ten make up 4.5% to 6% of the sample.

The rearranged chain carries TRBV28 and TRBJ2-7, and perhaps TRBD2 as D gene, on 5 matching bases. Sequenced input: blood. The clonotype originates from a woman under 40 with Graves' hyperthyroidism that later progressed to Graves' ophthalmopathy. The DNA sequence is TGTGCCAGCAGGGAGGACGAATACTACGAGCAGTACTTC. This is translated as CASREDEYYEQYF.